This TCR beta chain was captured in a study of cytomegalovirus exposure and HLA in healthy donors. Whole-study findings and limits: V- and J-gene trimming of TCR beta was linked (in a later analysis) to a missense DCLRE1C variant. Across donors, sequencing depth was assumed by presence/absence analyses to be roughly uniform. In a later analysis, at a false discovery rate of 0.05, 17,000 or so TCR beta sequences were associated with HLA alleles.

The CDR3 spans 16 residues. V dropped 0 bases and J dropped 4; count of bases not matched to a gene: 8. In germline, CDR1 is SGHDN, CDR2 FVKESK. On this clone: Its antigen is unidentified.

Sampled while nominally healthy, donors likely had unrecorded immune exposures. The PCR used 60 Vbeta and 13 Jbeta primers. Data came from immunoSEQ multiplex PCR; TCRdb stores just in-frame clones and leaves some out. The sample carries around 64,000 clones, around 86% recorded once. V and J are TRBV14 and TRBJ1-2; 7 nucleotides agree with TRBD1. The sequenced material came from PBMCs. The sequence was collected from a woman younger than 45 in good health and CMV-seronegative. The chain's CDR3 is CASSQEHSGTVYGYTF. The CDR3 region has the DNA TGTGCCAGCAGCCAAGAGCATTCGGGGACAGTCTATGGCTACACCTTC.